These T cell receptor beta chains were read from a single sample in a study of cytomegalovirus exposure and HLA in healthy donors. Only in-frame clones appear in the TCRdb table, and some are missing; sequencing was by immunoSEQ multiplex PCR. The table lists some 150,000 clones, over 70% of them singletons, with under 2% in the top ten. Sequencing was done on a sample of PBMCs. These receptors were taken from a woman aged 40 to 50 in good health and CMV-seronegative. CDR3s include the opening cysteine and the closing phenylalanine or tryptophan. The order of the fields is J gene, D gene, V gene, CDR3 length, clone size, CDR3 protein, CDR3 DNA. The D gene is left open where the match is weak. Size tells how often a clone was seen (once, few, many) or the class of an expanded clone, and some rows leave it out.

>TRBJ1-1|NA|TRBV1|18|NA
CTSSQEFMRVIENTEAFF
TGCACCAGCAGCCAAGAATTTATGAGGGTCATAGAGAACACTGAAGCTTTCTTT
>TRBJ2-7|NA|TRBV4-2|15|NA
CASSQDLGSSYEQYF
TGTGCCAGCAGCCAAGATCTCGGGAGCTCCTACGAGCAGTACTTC
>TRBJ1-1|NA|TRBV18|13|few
CASSPITNTEAFF
TGTGCCAGCTCACCCATTACTAACACTGAAGCTTTCTTT
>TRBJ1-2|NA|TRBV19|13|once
CASSRAGDYGYTF
TGTGCCAGTAGCCGGGCAGGGGACTATGGCTACACCTTC
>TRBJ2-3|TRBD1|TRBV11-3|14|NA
CASSFGQGRNTQYF
TGTGCCAGCAGCTTTGGACAGGGACGGAATACGCAGTATTTT
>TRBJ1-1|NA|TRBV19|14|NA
CASSPAAGFGEAFF
TGTGCCAGTAGCCCGGCGGCGGGGTTCGGTGAAGCTTTCTTT
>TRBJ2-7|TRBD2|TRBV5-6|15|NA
CASSLGAGARYEQYF
TGTGCCAGCAGCTTGGGTGCGGGAGCCAGATACGAGCAGTACTTC
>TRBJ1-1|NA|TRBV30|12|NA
CAWRRGYTEAFF
TGTGCCTGGAGACGGGGGTACACTGAAGCTTTCTTT
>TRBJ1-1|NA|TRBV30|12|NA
CAWMRGNTEAFF
TGTGCCTGGATGAGAGGGAACACTGAAGCTTTCTTT
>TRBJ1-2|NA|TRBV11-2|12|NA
CASSFSNYGYTF
TGTGCCAGCAGCTTCAGTAACTATGGCTACACCTTC
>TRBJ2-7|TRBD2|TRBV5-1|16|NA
CASSLGSSGRRNEQYF
TGCGCCAGCAGCTTGGGGTCTAGCGGGAGGAGGAACGAGCAGTACTTC
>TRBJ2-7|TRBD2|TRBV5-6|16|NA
CASSLRASGASYEQYF
TGTGCCAGCAGCTTGAGGGCTAGCGGGGCCTCCTACGAGCAGTACTTC
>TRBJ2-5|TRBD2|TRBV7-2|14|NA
CASSFSGSGETQYF
TGTGCCAGCAGCTTTAGCGGGAGCGGAGAGACCCAGTACTTC
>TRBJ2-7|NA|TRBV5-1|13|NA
CASRSGRSYEQYF
TGCGCCAGCAGGAGCGGACGGTCTTACGAGCAGTACTTC
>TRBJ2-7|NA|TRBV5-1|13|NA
CASSFGGYYEQYF
TGCGCCAGCAGCTTCGGCGGCTACTACGAGCAGTACTTC
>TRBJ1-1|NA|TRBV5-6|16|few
CASSLAQGRMNTEAFF
TGTGCCAGCAGCTTGGCGCAGGGGCGGATGAACACTGAAGCTTTCTTT
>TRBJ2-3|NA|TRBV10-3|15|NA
CAITMAGGETDTQYF
TGTGCCATCACCATGGCTGGCGGGGAGACAGATACGCAGTATTTT
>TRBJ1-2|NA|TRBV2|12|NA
CASSPRLYGYTF
TGTGCCAGCAGCCCCAGGCTCTATGGCTACACCTTC
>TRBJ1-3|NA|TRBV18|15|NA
CASSPDFGSGNTIYF
TGTGCCAGCTCACCCGACTTCGGCTCTGGAAACACCATATATTTT
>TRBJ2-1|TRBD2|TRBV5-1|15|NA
CASSEGLAGNNEQFF
TGCGCCAGCAGCGAGGGACTAGCGGGAAACAATGAGCAGTTCTTC
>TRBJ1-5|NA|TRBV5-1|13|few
CASSPKSGQPQHF
TGCGCCAGCAGCCCCAAGAGCGGTCAGCCCCAGCATTTT
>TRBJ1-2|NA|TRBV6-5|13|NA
CASSGRGRYGYTF
TGTGCCAGCAGTGGGAGGGGTCGGTATGGCTACACCTTC
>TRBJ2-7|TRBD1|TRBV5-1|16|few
CASSLVSRQGFGEQYF
TGCGCCAGCAGCTTGGTTAGTAGACAGGGGTTTGGCGAGCAGTACTTC
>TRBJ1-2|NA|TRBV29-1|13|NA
CSVEVGLRLGYTF
TGCAGCGTCGAAGTGGGACTGCGCCTAGGCTACACCTTC
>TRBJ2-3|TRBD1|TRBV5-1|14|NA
CASSLGQGPDTQYF
TGCGCCAGCAGCTTGGGACAGGGCCCAGATACGCAGTATTTT
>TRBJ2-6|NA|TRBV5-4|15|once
CASRIGGSGANVLTF
TGTGCCAGCAGAATCGGGGGCTCTGGGGCCAACGTCCTGACTTTC
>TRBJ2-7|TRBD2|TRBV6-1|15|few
CASTLGGSRFYEQYF
TGTGCCAGCACCCTGGGGGGGTCCAGATTCTACGAGCAGTACTTC
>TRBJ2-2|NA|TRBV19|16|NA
CASSILGGQNTGELFF
TGTGCCAGTAGTATCCTCGGAGGCCAAAACACCGGGGAGCTGTTTTTT
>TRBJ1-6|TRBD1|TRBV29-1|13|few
CSVGQGLGSPLHF
TGCAGCGTAGGACAGGGGCTTGGTTCACCCCTCCACTTT
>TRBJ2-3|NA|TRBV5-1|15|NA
CASSLIQVGTDTQYF
TGCGCCAGCAGCTTGATTCAGGTCGGCACAGATACGCAGTATTTT
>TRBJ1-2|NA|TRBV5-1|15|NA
CASSLDILQNYGYTF
TGCGCCAGCAGCTTGGATATTCTCCAGAACTATGGCTACACCTTC
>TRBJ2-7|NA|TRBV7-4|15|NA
CASSLLGSSSYEQYF
TGTGCCAGCAGCTTACTCGGGAGTAGCTCCTACGAGCAGTACTTC
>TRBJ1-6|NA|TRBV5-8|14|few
CASSFEGGRSPLHF
TGTGCCAGCAGCTTCGAAGGGGGTAGGTCACCCCTCCACTTT
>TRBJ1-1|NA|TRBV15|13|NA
CATSPGFNTEAFF
TGTGCCACCAGCCCAGGGTTTAACACTGAAGCTTTCTTT
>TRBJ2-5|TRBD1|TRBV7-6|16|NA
CASSSQGARWQETQYF
TGTGCCAGCAGTTCCCAGGGGGCGAGGTGGCAAGAGACCCAGTACTTC
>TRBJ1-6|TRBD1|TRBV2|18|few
CASSWFGQDRMGNSPLHF
TGTGCCAGCAGTTGGTTCGGACAGGACAGAATGGGTAATTCACCCCTCCACTTT
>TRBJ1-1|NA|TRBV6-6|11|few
CASTQNTEAFF
TGTGCCAGCACCCAGAACACTGAAGCTTTCTTT
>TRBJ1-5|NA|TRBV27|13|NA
CASRRQGSQPQHF
TGTGCCAGCAGGAGGCAGGGAAGCCAGCCCCAGCATTTT